This TCR beta chain was identified in a study of cytomegalovirus exposure and HLA in healthy donors (dated by TCRdb to 2017 to 2019). Study-wide context: According to a later analysis, the roughly 120 validation repertoires were produced on the same platform as the 666 repertoires of the first cohort. In addition to the first cohort of 650 to 750 subjects, a separate validation cohort of about 120 different subjects was used. To predict cytomegalovirus infection status, the study brought together high-throughput TCR immunosequencing, statistical association of individual TCRs with disease status, and machine learning. The aim of the study was to test whether cataloging public T cell receptors could identify signatures of past pathogen exposure. What the work shows at the level of the full study, not this receptor alone: In vitro tests confirmed that a few of the cytomegalovirus-associated TCR beta chains recognize cytomegalovirus antigens. All 120 or so repertoires were used to score co-occurrence in the validation cohort in a later analysis, because that analysis had no HLA typing for the cohort. Cytomegalovirus status was reported to be diagnosed by the classifier with high specificity and sensitivity in both the original and validation cohorts. Across donors, most TCR sequences were observed very rarely, whereas some public TCRs were present in many individuals. The study gave a list of 150 to 200 TCR beta chains associated with cytomegalovirus. The authors suggested that the approach could potentially be generalized to other disease states and immunological phenotypes. Subsequent analysis determined that TCRs grouped into clusters in the first cohort also showed a tendency toward co-occurrence across the 90 to 150 validation repertoires, and 85% to 95% of cluster scores exceeded 0.

The donors were included in the validation cohort of approximately 130 subjects, a group kept apart from the approximately 700-subject first cohort. From its cysteine to its phenylalanine, the CDR3 spans 15 amino acids. Solely the CDR3 DNA is kept, with 45 bases framed from the first base. Based on the germline V gene, the CDR1 and CDR2 sequences are KGHSH and LQKENI. Trimming costs V 0 bases and J 1 base, and their ends lie 9 bases apart. Library preparation used the immunoSEQ multiplex PCR assay. As for how the authors treated the data: A statistical classification framework was built to diagnose cytomegalovirus status from the catalog of TCR beta chain sequences. This immuneACCESS table, as held by TCRdb, lists in-frame sequences with V and J called but not all clones. Of the missing ones, under half trace to an unresolved V gene in checked studies; the others have no known cause. D and trimming were read from the DNA, whereas the V and J calls and clone size are those reported in that table. This sample has 130,000 to 150,000 clones in its table, and roughly 87% of those were observed once. The leading ten clones occupy 4.5% of the sample.

A remark on this clone: The antigen it binds to is not known. No much larger clone is present one base from it, and per-base qualities are unavailable.

The source material was PBMCs. Recombination connected TRBV18 to TRBJ1-2, and the D gene may be TRBD1, 6 bases matching. The sequence came from a man younger than 35 in good health and CMV-seropositive. The sequenced DNA is TGTGCCAGCTCACCACCCACAGGGTTTAACTATGGCTACACCTTC. Its protein product is CASSPPTGFNYGYTF.